The sequence of this TCR beta chain was determined in a study of blood T cell repertoires in COVID-19 (TCRdb year 2020). Notes on the research overall: Samples covering the acute and convalescent phases of COVID-19 were provided by collaborators in the United States, Italy and Spain. Where HLA class I and class II types were available, the types were taken from metadata supplied by the sample provider, not from assay-based typing. The dataset comprised deeply sampled blood TCRbeta repertoires from subjects exposed to, actively infected with, or recovered from COVID-19. The repertoires were made available in a free public database intended to serve as a resource for research on the immune response to SARS-CoV-2. Samples came from the ongoing ImmuneRACE study (first 160 participants) plus 1,254 subjects from 6 global collaborators. The sample metadata nearly always contained a de-identified subject ID, COVID-19 status, age in years and sex. The prospective study material was composed of cDNA or gDNA derived from T cells, B-cell-depleted T cells, or PBMCs.

The collaborating institutions used their own protocols to collect whole blood in K2EDTA tubes. Collaborator samples were shipped for TCRbeta analysis as frozen whole blood, isolated PBMCs, or DNA extracted from either sample type. Looking up the germline V gene yields CDR1 MNHEY and CDR2 SVGEGT. Trimming removed 6 bases from V and 0 bases from J, leaving 9 bases between the germline ends. The CDR3 measures 14 amino acids from cysteine to phenylalanine. The DNA shown is the 42-base CDR3, in frame from base 1. The count of this clone is one. Its antigen remains unidentified. There are no base qualities to consult, and no much larger clone falls within one base. What the work shows at the level of the full study, not this receptor alone: Clinical and demographic metadata were provided uncurated, with the amount varying by source and participant.

TCRbeta CDR3 regions were amplified from genomic DNA using the immunoSEQ Assay, a bias-controlled multiplex PCR. As for the original processing: The number of nucleated cells in each sample was estimated by amplification of reference gene primers within the assay. To quantify the absolute abundance of each unique TCRbeta CDR3 rearrangement, sequence reads were collapsed and filtered. For each sample, productive Simpson clonality was calculated as the square root of Simpson's diversity index across productive rearrangements. The immuneACCESS repertoire file appears here via TCRdb, limited to in-frame rearrangements. These files lack a portion of the clones; in checked studies, under half of the deficit traces to unresolved V genes, and the cause of the others is not known. The D gene and trimming were derived from the DNA, and the V and J assignments and clone size from that table. The sample has about 150,000 clones on record, approximately 80% of them singletons. Together, the top ten hold around 9.8% of the sample.

Sequencing input: peripheral blood. The sequence is built from TRBV6-2 or TRBV6-3 and TRBJ1-5, with no D gene named confidently. The source of this sequence is a woman between 45 and 65 years old with acute or convalescent COVID-19. The encoded CDR3 is CASSKVSSNQPQHF. The nucleotide sequence reads TGTGCCAGCAGCAAAGTGAGTAGCAATCAGCCCCAGCATTTT.